These 17 T cell receptor beta chains came from one sample sequenced in a study of response to subunit inactivated influenza vaccine. TCRdb reanalysed the RT-PCR reads using MiXCR and keeps one entry per CDR3 protein. The table shows about 540,000 distinct CDR3 sequences, with roughly 23% occurring only once. Separately, the same data were catalogued under a study of T cells expressing NK-cell markers. This second study says: 5'RACE template switching built TCR beta cDNA with unique molecular identifiers.

The sequencing here drew on CD4+ T cells sorted from PBMCs, taken about 11 days after vaccination. The receptor source for this set is a man aged 50 or older who received an inactivated influenza vaccine.

This chain links TRBV29-1 with TRBJ2-5; possible D gene TRBD1, 5 bases. Germline V gives CDR1 SQVTM, CDR2 ANQGSEA. Trimming pared 8 bases from V and 1 base from J, leaving 14 bases between. The CDR3 covers 13 residues. This chain's CDR3 is CSIGSRVQETQYF. CDR3 coding DNA: TGCAGCATAGGATCCAGGGTCCAAGAGACCCAGTACTTC.

J is TRBJ2-7 and V is TRBV27; D call uncertain. The CDR3 is made up of 15 amino acids. Germline lookup yields CDR1 MNHEY and CDR2 SMNVEV (reference sequence). V lost 6 bases and J 3 bases, leaving 18 bases between the germline ends. This CDR3 is CASSSFGSKGYEQYF. The DNA of the CDR3 is TGTGCCAGCAGCAGTTTTGGTTCCAAGGGCTACGAGCAGTACTTC.

The chain is built from TRBV4-2 and TRBJ1-5, with D maybe TRBD1 (5 bases). The CDR3 spans 15 residues. Germline V gene data show CDR1 as LGHNA and CDR2 as YNFKEQ. The V end was cut by 2 bases, the J end by 4 bases, with 12 bases between. The CDR3 bases are TGTGCCAGCAGCCAACTCCAGGGCCCGAATCAGCCCCAGCATTTT. Translating gives CASSQLQGPNQPQHF.

The chain employs TRBV6-2 or TRBV6-3 and TRBJ2-7; D not certain. The V end was cut by 1 base, the J end by 3 bases, with 13 bases between. The germline V gene encodes CDR1 MNHEY and CDR2 SVGEGT. The CDR3 contains 15 residues. The CDR3 sequence: CASSYFGLLNYEQYF. The CDR3 DNA follows: TGTGCCAGCAGTTACTTCGGGCTTCTCAACTACGAGCAGTACTTC.

This clonotype was seen just once. V gene TRBV4-2 combines with J gene TRBJ1-4, with 10 bases lining up with TRBD1. The CDR3 loop spans 15 amino acids. In germline, CDR1 is LGHNA, CDR2 YNFKEQ. The ends lost 4 bases at V and 8 bases at J; junction bases unmatched: 7. This CDR3 is CASSPEGTGAEKLFF. The CDR3 coding sequence is TGTGCCAGCAGCCCAGAGGGGACAGGGGCCGAAAAACTGTTTTTT.

This clonotype was counted a few times. V is TRBV27 and J is TRBJ2-3, with D possibly being TRBD2 (5 bases). The germline CDR1 and CDR2 sequences are MNHEY and SMNVEV (reference sequence). CDR3 length: 12 amino acids. Trimming stripped 8 bases from V and 4 bases from J, with 10 bases between. The CDR3 region is CASRDGPDTQYF. CDR3 coding DNA: TGTGCCAGCCGGGATGGGCCAGATACGCAGTATTTT.

This clonotype was picked up a small number of times. The rearrangement uses TRBV12-3 or TRBV12-4 and TRBJ2-2; 8 bases match TRBD1. This CDR3 is built from 12 residues. This chain's CDR3 is CALGQDTGELFF. In DNA form, the CDR3 reads TGTGCGCTGGGACAGGACACCGGGGAGCTGTTTTTT.

This clonotype was counted ten times or more. At one of its ends the junction is not consistent with the germline gene, which may arise from a read error. V is TRBV28 and J is TRBJ2-3, with a tentative D call TRBD1 (5 bases). The CDR3 runs 13 residues. From germline, CDR1 is MDHEN and CDR2 SYDVKM. The CDR3 reads CASSSGATDTQYF. The CDR3 region has the DNA TGCGCCAGCAGCTCTGGGGCCACAGATACGCAGTATTTT.

Only a few counts were recorded for this clonotype. This chain joins TRBV7-2 and TRBJ2-7; no definite D call. The germline V and J ends were trimmed by 2 bases and 3 bases, with 8 bases remaining between them. The CDR3 totals 13 residues. Germline V gene data show CDR1 as SGHTA and CDR2 as FQGNSA. The CDR3 reads CASSLSLGYEQYF. The CDR3 DNA is TGTGCCAGCAGCTTATCTCTGGGCTACGAGCAGTACTTC.

J is TRBJ2-5 and V is TRBV20-1; tentatively, D is TRBD2 (6 bases). This CDR3 has 15 residues. Trimming removed 3 bases from V and 5 bases from J, with 19 bases in between. CDR1 and CDR2 from the germline V gene are DFQATT and SNEGSKA (reference sequence). In nucleotides, the CDR3 is TGCAGTGCTAGCGCAGCGCGGGGAGCGATGGAGACCCAGTACTTC. It encodes CSASAARGAMETQYF.

The rearrangement uses TRBV27 and TRBJ2-2; D is uncertain. The CDR3 covers 13 residues. Germline V gene data show CDR1 as MNHEY and CDR2 as SMNVEV (reference sequence). Trimming removed 3 bases at V and 4 bases at J, with 6 bases between. CDR3 in amino acids: CASSFQTTGELFF. CDR3 nucleotide sequence: TGTGCCAGCAGTTTTCAGACCACCGGGGAGCTGTTTTTT.

The chain is built from TRBV7-2 and TRBJ2-1, with a tentative D call TRBD2 (7 bases). Per germline, CDR1 SGHTA and CDR2 FQGNSA. There are 12 residues in the CDR3. V was clipped by 8 bases and J by 8 bases, with 13 bases between them. DNA for the CDR3: TGTGCCAGCGCCACGGGGGGCGATGAGCAGTTCTTC. Encoded protein: CASATGGDEQFF.

There are a few counts of this clonotype. The chain employs TRBV7-3 and TRBJ1-1, with D possibly matching TRBD1 (5 bases). Trimming removed 5 bases from V and 0 bases from J, with 10 bases in between. This CDR3 is 14 amino acids long. CDR1 and CDR2 (germline): SGHTA, FQGTGA. CDR3 coding DNA: TGTGCCAGCAGCCCCGCGGGGGTGAACACTGAAGCTTTCTTT. It codes for CASSPAGVNTEAFF.

This clonotype showed up many times. CDR3 in DNA: TGTGCCAGCAGCGTAGGGACAGGCAGCGGCAATGAGCAGTTCTTC. Translation gives CASSVGTGSGNEQFF. The chain carries TRBV9 and TRBJ2-1, with TRBD1 matching 7 bases. CDR1 and CDR2 from the germline V gene are SGDLS and YYNGEE. The CDR3 contains 15 residues. V was pared by 0 bases and J by 6 bases, with 6 bases of the junction left unmatched.

Only a few counts were recorded for this clonotype. V gene TRBV2 combines with J gene TRBJ1-2; weak D call: TRBD1 (5 bases). The germline V and J ends were trimmed by 3 bases and 4 bases, with 9 bases remaining between them. This CDR3 comprises 13 residues. Germline CDR1 SNHLY, CDR2 FYNNEI. CDR3 protein: CASSDGGGYGYTF. CDR3 nucleotides: TGTGCCAGCAGTGATGGGGGGGGCTATGGCTACACCTTC.

This clonotype occurred a few times. This sequence joins TRBV12-3 or TRBV12-4 and TRBJ2-1; maybe TRBD2 (5 bases). Trimming took 8 bases from V and 6 from J, leaving 20 bases between them. The length of the CDR3 is 15 residues. The CDR3 is CASDLGSQTSNEQFF. In DNA form, the CDR3 reads TGTGCCAGCGACCTAGGGAGCCAGACTTCCAATGAGCAGTTCTTC.

The V call is TRBV10-3, the J call TRBJ2-5; D tentatively reads TRBD1 or TRBD2 (5 bases each). CDR1 is ENHRY, CDR2 SYGVKD, per germline. The CDR3 runs to 17 residues. Trimming cost V 6 bases and J 1 base, with 21 bases left between them. The CDR3 protein is CAISEREMGRSQETQYF. In nucleotides, the CDR3 is TGTGCCATCAGCGAAAGGGAGATGGGACGGTCCCAAGAGACCCAGTACTTC.